A selection of T cell receptor beta chains follows, all from one sample in a study of blood T cell repertoires in COVID-19. TCRdb's table, derived via immunoSEQ multiplex PCR, lists solely in-frame clones and lacks some. The data show more than 120,000 clones, roughly 90% seen once. The sample consisted of peripheral blood. These receptors all stem from a human donor in a cohort sampled during active COVID-19. CDR3s include the opening cysteine and the closing phenylalanine or tryptophan. The D gene is left open where the match is weak.

v_gene	j_gene	d_gene	CDR3aa
TRBV19	TRBJ1-3	TRBD1	CATRQGHSGNTIYF
TRBV7-9	TRBJ2-7	.	CASSSTYEQYF
TRBV4-2	TRBJ2-3	.	CASSQPGERSTDTQYF
TRBV5-1	TRBJ2-5	.	CASSPGGTEETQYF
TRBV24-1	TRBJ1-2	.	CATSGSDRPYGYTF
TRBV19	TRBJ2-7	TRBD1	CASSTGTGPYEQYF
TRBV15	TRBJ2-7	TRBD1	CATSRDRTGWGYEQYF
TRBV6-5	TRBJ1-5	.	CASSIQGGGNQPQHF
TRBV7-9	TRBJ2-5	.	CAISQPVAFQTQYF
TRBV6-1	TRBJ1-1	TRBD1	CASSEVWTGNTEAFF
TRBV29-1	TRBJ2-4	.	CSVEDGGGKNIQYF
TRBV9	TRBJ1-5	.	CASSATGNNQPQHF
TRBV6-6	TRBJ1-5	TRBD1	CASSYDRGRGNQPQHF
TRBV5-4	TRBJ1-2	.	CASSPDSLRARNYGYTF
TRBV2	TRBJ2-5	.	CAIIPGHGLETQYF
TRBV4-1	TRBJ2-7	.	CASSQAPWGVSYEQYF
TRBV5-1	TRBJ1-1	TRBD1	CASSHRTGGTEAFF
TRBV28	TRBJ2-7	TRBD2	CASSPHGGSGQREQYF
TRBV2	TRBJ1-4	TRBD1	CASIDTWGQGTNEKLFF
TRBV3-1/TRBV3-2	TRBJ2-1	.	CASSQGLSYNEQFF
TRBV7-2	TRBJ2-5	TRBD2	CASSPGLAGDGETQYF
TRBV5-1	TRBJ2-5	.	CASSLAGQQETQYF
TRBV11-2	TRBJ1-3	.	CASSPTGPGNTIYF
TRBV14	TRBJ2-1	TRBD2	CASSQKLGLAGASSYNEQFF
TRBV5-8	TRBJ1-6	.	CASSAHSTDYNSPLHF
TRBV5-5	TRBJ2-7	TRBD1	CASSFAGGHEQYF
TRBV19	TRBJ2-1	TRBD1	CASSIGAGGSEQFF
TRBV21-1	TRBJ1-1	.	CASSQYLGLGTEAFF
TRBV30	TRBJ2-2	.	CAWGPGDPGELFF
TRBV2	TRBJ2-4	TRBD1	CASSEAGRGGEFGKNIQYF
TRBV11-3	TRBJ2-1	TRBD2	CASSFGTSGLREQFF
TRBV20-1	TRBJ1-1	.	CSAPTRGGAFF
TRBV19	TRBJ1-1	.	CAAKAGNTEAFF
TRBV3-1/TRBV3-2	TRBJ1-1	.	CASSQAGADTEAFF
TRBV18	TRBJ2-7	TRBD1	CASSPRDSSYEQYF
TRBV11-2	TRBJ2-7	.	CASSRTRLGEQYF
TRBV7-9	TRBJ2-1	TRBD2	CASSSTAGGYNEQFF
TRBV7-9	TRBJ2-1	.	CASSLAEAGKNEQFF
TRBV27	TRBJ2-7	TRBD1	CASSSTGASYEQYF
TRBV6-2/TRBV6-3	TRBJ2-3	TRBD2	CASSYRDYTDTQYF
TRBV25-1	TRBJ2-6	.	CASSESIANSGANVLTF
TRBV6-5	TRBJ1-1	.	CASTGNARYAEAFF
TRBV25-1	TRBJ1-1	.	CASTTDLSRPREAFF
TRBV19	TRBJ2-7	.	CASSTRDKYEQYF
TRBV18	TRBJ2-2	TRBD2	CASSRTSSGELFF
TRBV3-1/TRBV3-2	TRBJ2-3	TRBD2	CASSQVASGGVRSTDTQYF
TRBV2	TRBJ1-4	.	CASSLTGKLFF
TRBV19	TRBJ1-5	.	CASSTGIYEPAQHF
TRBV19	TRBJ2-3	TRBD1	CASSGQGAADTQYF
TRBV7-9	TRBJ1-1	.	CASSPSTGYNTEAFF
TRBV27	TRBJ1-5	TRBD1	CASQTGFNQPQHF
TRBV5-1	TRBJ2-5	TRBD2	CASSFRLAGTTQETQYF
TRBV4-1	TRBJ1-2	TRBD1	CASSPRSTGYGYTF
TRBV9	TRBJ2-3	.	CASSVGWGPTDTQYF
TRBV5-4	TRBJ2-2	TRBD2	CASSGAGGLTGELFF
TRBV6-2/TRBV6-3	TRBJ2-5	TRBD2	CASSYGTSYRETQYF
TRBV6-6	TRBJ2-1	.	CASTQREPSDEQFF